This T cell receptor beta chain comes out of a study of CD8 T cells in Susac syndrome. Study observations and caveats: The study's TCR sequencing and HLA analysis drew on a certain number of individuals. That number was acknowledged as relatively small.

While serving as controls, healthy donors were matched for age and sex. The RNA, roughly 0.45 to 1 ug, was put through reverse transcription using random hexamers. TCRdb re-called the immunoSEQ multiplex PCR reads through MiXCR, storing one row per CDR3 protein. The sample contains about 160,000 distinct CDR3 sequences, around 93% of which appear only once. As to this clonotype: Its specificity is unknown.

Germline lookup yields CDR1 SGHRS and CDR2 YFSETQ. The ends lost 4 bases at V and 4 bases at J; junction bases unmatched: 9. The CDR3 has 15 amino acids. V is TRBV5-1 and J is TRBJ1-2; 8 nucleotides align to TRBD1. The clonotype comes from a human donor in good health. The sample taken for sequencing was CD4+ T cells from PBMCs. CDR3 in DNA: TGCGCCAGCAGCGGGGGACAGGAAAGCGGCTATGGCTACACCTTC. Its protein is CASSGGQESGYGYTF.